The T cell receptor beta chain under discussion was sequenced for a study of blood T cell repertoires in COVID-19. Study background: Samples of COVID-19 (acute and convalescent) were obtained from the United States, Italy and Spain.

This CDR3 is built from 19 residues. Repertoires were generated with immunoSEQ multiplex PCR, while TCRdb's copy carries only in-frame clones and drops some. The sample yields around 140,000 clones, 84% seen once. The chain links TRBV12-1 to TRBJ2-1; whether TRBD1, the table's D call, matches the DNA was not checked. TRBV12-1 is reported as a pseudogene. Sequencing was performed on peripheral blood. This clonotype was obtained from a human donor in a cohort sampled during active COVID-19. In nucleotides, the CDR3 is TGTGCCAGCAGCTGCCCGGGACAGGGGATAGAGGGTTGCTACAATGAGCAGTTCTTC. Protein product: CASSCPGQGIEGCYNEQFF.